This T cell receptor beta chain was identified in a study of blood T cell repertoires in COVID-19. Across the study: Sites across the United States, Italy and Spain contributed samples from acute and convalescent COVID-19.

Here immunoSEQ multiplex PCR was the method, and the copy in TCRdb shows in-frame clones only, minus some. The sample yields under 95,000 clones, around 80% seen once. This CDR3 spans 18 amino acids. Trimming cost V 0 bases and J 6 bases; bases outside gene matches: 12. Germline CDR1 LGHNA, CDR2 YNFKEQ. Sequences were obtained from peripheral blood. This clonotype originated in a man in his fifties or sixties with active or convalescent COVID-19. This chain connects TRBV4-2 to TRBJ2-3; 10 bases fit TRBD2. CDR3 residues: CASSQDGRVAGGEDTQYF. The CDR3 coding sequence is TGTGCCAGCAGCCAAGATGGTCGAGTAGCGGGGGGCGAGGATACGCAGTATTTT.